The T cell receptor beta chain under discussion was sequenced for a study of shared clonotypes between healthy human individuals. Every subset's genomic DNA went evenly onto several immunoSEQ plates. Using immunoSEQ multiplex PCR, the repertoire was profiled, and TCRdb retains in-frame clones only, with some absent. Among about 2.4 million clones, over 85% were seen once, and the ten largest hold approximately 0.35%. Healthy adults negative for HIV, lacking recent acute infections or vaccinations, served as donors. Source material: naive CD4+ T cells from PBMCs. As to subset: CD45RA+ positively selected. This TCR was recovered from a man between 18 and 29 years old in good health. Some clones in this sample may be carry-over from other donors' samples.

CDR3 sequence (DNA): TGCAGCTCCCAGATGGGCTTCGGAGAGACCCAGTACTTC. This codes for CSSQMGFGETQYF. The genes are TRBV29-1 and TRBJ2-5; D remains ambiguous. This CDR3 is built from 13 residues. Germline V gives CDR1 SQVTM, CDR2 ANQGSEA. V lost 8 bases to trimming and J lost 4 bases, with 17 bases between them.